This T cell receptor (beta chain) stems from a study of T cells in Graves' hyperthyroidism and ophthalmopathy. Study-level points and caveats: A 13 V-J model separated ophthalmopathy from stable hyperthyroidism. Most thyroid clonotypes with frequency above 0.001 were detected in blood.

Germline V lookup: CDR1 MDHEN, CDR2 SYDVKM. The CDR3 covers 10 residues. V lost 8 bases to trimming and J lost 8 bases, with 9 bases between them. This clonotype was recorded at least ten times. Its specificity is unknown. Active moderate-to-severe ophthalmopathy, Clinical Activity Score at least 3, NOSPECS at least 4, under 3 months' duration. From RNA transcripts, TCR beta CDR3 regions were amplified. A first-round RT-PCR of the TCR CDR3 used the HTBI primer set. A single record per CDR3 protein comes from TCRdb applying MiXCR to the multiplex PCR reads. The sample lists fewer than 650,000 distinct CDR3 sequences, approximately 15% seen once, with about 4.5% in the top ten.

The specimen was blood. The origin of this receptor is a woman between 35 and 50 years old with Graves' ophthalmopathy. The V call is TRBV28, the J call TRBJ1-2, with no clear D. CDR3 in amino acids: CASGPRGYTF. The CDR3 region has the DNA TGTGCCAGCGGCCCCCGGGGCTACACCTTC.